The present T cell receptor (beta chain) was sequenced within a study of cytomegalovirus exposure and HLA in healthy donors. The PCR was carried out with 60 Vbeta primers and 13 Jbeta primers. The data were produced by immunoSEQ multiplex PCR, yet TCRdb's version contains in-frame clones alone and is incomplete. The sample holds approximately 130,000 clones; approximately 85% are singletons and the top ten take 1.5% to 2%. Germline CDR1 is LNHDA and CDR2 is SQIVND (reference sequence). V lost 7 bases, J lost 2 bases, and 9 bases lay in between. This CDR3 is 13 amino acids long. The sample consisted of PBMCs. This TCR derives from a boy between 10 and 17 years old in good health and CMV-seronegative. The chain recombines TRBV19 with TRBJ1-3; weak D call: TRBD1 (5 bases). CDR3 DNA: TGTGCCAGTATGGGAGGGGCTGGAAACACCATATATTTT. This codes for CASMGGAGNTIYF.